Sequencing of this T cell receptor (beta chain) was carried out in a study of a mutant IDH1 vaccine in newly diagnosed glioma. Study in general: First vaccine doses came 4-6 weeks after radiotherapy alone, or with temozolomide cycles. Participants attended visit V12, the safety follow-up, at week 35, and then attended visit V13 at week 47.

Details on this clone: The antigen remains unidentified.

Time point given: week 35, safety follow-up. Topical imiquimod accompanied each vaccine dose, which consisted of 300 ug of mutant IDH1 20-mer peptide. Sequenced by immunoSEQ multiplex PCR; TCRdb stores in-frame clones only, minus some. The sample lists roughly 50,000 clones, around 84% occurring once. The V and J ends lost 8 bases and 4 bases respectively, with 16 bases between them. From germline, CDR1 is GTSNPN and CDR2 SVGIG (reference sequence). This CDR3 region has 13 residues. The chain employs TRBV30 and TRBJ2-3; the D gene is possibly TRBD2 (5 bases). Sequencing was performed on PBMCs, taken from a glioma patient whose treatment included an IDH1 peptide vaccine. This clonotype was obtained from a woman aged 18-29 years with glioma. The CDR3 loop reads CALRRTGADTQYF. The CDR3 DNA follows: TGTGCCCTGAGGCGGACTGGAGCAGATACGCAGTATTTT.